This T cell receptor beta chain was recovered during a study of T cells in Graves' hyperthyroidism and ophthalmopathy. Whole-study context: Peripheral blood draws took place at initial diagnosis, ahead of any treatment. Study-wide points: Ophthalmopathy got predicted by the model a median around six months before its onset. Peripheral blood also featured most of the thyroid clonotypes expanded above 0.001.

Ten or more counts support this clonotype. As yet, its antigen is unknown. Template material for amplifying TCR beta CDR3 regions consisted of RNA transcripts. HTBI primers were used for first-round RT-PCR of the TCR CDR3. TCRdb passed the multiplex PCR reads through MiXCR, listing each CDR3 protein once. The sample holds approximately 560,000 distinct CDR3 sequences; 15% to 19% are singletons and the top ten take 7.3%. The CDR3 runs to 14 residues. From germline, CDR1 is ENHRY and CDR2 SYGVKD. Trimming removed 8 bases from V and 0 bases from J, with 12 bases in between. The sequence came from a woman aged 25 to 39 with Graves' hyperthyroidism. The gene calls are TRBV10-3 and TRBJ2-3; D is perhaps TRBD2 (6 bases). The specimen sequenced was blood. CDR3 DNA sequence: TGTGCCATCGCCGGGAGTTTTAGCACAGATACGCAGTATTTT. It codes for CAIAGSFSTDTQYF.